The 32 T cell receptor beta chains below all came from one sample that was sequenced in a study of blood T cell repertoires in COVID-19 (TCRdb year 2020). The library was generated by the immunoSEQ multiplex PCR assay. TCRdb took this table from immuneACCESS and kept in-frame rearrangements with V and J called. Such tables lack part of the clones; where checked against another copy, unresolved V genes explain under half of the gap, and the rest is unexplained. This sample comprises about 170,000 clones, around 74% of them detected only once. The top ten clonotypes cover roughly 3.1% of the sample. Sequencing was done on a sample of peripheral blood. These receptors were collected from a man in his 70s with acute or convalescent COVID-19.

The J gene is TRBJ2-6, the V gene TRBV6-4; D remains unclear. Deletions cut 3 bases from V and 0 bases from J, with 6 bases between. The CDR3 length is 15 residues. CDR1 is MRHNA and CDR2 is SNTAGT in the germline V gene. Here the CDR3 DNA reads TGTGCCAGCAGTGAAATGAGCTCTGGGGCCAACGTCCTGACTTTC. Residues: CASSEMSSGANVLTF.

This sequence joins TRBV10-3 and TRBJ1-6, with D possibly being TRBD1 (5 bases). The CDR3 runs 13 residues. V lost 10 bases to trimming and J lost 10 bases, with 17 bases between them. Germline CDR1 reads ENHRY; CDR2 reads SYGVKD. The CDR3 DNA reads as TGTGCCACAACCGGGGAGGGGAAATCACCCCTCCACTTT. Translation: CATTGEGKSPLHF.

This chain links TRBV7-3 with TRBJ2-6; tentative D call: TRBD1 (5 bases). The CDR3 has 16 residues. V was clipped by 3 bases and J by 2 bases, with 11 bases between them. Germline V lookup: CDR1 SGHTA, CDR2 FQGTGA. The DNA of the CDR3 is TGTGCCAGCAGCTTGGATACAGGAACTGGGGCCAACGTCCTGACTTTC. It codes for CASSLDTGTGANVLTF.

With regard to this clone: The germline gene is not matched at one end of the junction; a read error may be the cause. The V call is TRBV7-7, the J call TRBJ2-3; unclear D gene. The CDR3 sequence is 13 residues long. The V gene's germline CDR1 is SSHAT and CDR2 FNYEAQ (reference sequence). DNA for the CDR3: TGTGCTAGCAGCTTAGGGCCAATGGATACGCAGTATTTT. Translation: CASSLGPMDTQYF.

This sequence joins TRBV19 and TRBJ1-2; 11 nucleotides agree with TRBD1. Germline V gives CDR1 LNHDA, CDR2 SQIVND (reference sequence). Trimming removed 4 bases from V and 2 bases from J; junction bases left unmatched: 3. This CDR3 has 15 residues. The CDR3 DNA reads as TGTGCCAGTAGTAGGACAGGGGGCGGGAACTATGGCTACACCTTC. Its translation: CASSRTGGGNYGYTF. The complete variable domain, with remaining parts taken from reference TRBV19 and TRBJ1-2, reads DGGITQSPKYLFRKEGQNVTLSCEQNLNHDAMYWYRQDPGQGLRLIYYSQIVNDFQKGDIAEGYSVSREKKESFPLTVTSAQKNPTAFYLCASSRTGGGNYGYTFGSGTRLTVV.

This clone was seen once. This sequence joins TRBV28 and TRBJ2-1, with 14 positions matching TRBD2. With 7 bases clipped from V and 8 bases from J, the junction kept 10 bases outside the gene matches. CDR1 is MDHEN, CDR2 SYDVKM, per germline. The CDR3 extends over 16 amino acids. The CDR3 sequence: CASTGLTSGRADEQFF. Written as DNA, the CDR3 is TGTGCCAGCACCGGGCTGACTAGCGGGAGGGCCGATGAGCAGTTCTTC.

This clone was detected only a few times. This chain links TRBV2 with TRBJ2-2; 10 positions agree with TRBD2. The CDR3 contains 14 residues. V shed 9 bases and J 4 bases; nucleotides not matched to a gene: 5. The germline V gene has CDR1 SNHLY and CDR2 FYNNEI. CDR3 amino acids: CARRAGGRTGELFF. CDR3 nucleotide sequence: TGTGCCAGAAGAGCGGGGGGGCGCACCGGGGAGCTGTTTTTT.

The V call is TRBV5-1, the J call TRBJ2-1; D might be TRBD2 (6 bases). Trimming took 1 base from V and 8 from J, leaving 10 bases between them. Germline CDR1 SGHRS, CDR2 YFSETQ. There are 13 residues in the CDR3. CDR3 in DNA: TGCGCCAGCAGCTTGCTCGGGGACTATGAGCAGTTCTTC. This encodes CASSLLGDYEQFF.

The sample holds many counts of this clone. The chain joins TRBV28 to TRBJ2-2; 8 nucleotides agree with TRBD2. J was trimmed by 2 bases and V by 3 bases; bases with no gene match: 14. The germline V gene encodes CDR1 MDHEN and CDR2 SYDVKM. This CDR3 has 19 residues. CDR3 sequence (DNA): TGTGCCAGCAGTTTTCCCATGGGGGTGAGCGGGAGAAACACCGGGGAGCTGTTTTTT. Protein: CASSFPMGVSGRNTGELFF.

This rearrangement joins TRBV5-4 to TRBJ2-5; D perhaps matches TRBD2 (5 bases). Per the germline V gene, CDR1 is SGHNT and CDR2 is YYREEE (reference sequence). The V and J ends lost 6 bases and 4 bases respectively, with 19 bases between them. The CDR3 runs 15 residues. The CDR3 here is CASTPVETRGETQYF. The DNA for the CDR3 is TGTGCCAGCACCCCGGTCGAGACACGGGGAGAGACCCAGTACTTC.

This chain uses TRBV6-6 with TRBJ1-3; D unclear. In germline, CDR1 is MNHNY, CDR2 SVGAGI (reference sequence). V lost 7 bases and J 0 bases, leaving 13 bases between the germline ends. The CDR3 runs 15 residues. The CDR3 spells CASTPVMSSGNTIYF. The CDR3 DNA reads TGTGCCAGCACTCCGGTAATGAGCTCTGGAAACACCATATATTTT.

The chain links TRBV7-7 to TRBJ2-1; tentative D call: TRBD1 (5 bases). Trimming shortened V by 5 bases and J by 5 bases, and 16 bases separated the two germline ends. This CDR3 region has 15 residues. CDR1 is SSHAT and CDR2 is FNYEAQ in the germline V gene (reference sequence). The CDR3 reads CASSLGQGVDNEQFF. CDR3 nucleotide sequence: TGTGCCAGCAGCCTCGGCCAGGGCGTTGACAATGAGCAGTTCTTC.

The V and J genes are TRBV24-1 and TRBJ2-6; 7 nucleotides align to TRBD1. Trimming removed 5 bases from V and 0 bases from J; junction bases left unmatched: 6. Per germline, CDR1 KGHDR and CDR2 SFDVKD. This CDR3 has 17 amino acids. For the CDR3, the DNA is TGTGCCACCAGTGGAAAGACAGGGACCTCTGGGGCCAACGTCCTGACTTTC. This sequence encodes CATSGKTGTSGANVLTF.

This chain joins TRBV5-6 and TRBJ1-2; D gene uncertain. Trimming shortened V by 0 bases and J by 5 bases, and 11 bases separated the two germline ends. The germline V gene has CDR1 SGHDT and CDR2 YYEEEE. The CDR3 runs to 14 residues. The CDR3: CASSLGAGEYGYTF. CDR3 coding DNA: TGTGCCAGCAGCTTGGGGGCAGGTGAATATGGCTACACCTTC.

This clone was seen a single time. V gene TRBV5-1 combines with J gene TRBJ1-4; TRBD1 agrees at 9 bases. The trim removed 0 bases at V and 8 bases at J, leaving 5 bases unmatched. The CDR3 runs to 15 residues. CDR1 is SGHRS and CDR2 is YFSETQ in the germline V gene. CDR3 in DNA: TGCGCCAGCAGCTTGGGGGACAGGGATGGGGAAAAACTGTTTTTT. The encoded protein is CASSLGDRDGEKLFF.

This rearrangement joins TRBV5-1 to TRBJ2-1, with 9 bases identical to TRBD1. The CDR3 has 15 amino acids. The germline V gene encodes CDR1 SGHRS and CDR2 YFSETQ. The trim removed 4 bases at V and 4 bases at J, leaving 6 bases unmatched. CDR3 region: CASSLRDREYNEQFF. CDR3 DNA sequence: TGCGCCAGCAGCCTCCGGGACAGGGAATACAATGAGCAGTTCTTC.

The CDR3 region is CASSEVGTGNTGELFF. CDR3 nucleotides: TGTGCCAGCAGTGAAGTAGGGACAGGGAACACCGGGGAGCTGTTTTTT. This chain uses TRBV2 with TRBJ2-2; 8 bases are shared with TRBD1. V dropped 1 base and J dropped 1; count of bases not matched to a gene: 2. The CDR3 loop spans 16 amino acids. Germline assignment: CDR1 SNHLY and CDR2 FYNNEI. Looking up the rest from reference TRBV2 and TRBJ2-2 gives the full variable domain: EPEVTQTPSHQVTQMGQEVILRCVPISNHLYFYWYRQILGQKVEFLVSFYNNEISEKSEIFDDQFSVERPDGSNFTLKIRSTKLEDSAMYFCASSEVGTGNTGELFFGEGSRLTVL.

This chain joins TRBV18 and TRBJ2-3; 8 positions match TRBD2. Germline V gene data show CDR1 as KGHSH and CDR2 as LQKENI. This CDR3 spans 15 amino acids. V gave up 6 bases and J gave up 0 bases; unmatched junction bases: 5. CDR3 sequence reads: CASSPGLASTDTQYF. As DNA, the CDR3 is TGTGCCAGCTCCCCTGGACTAGCAAGCACAGATACGCAGTATTTT.

CDR3 protein: CAISDDRNSPLHF. The CDR3 region has the DNA TGTGCCATCAGTGACGACAGGAATTCACCCCTCCACTTT. V and J are TRBV10-3 and TRBJ1-6, with a weak D call TRBD1 (6 bases). The ends were cut back, 3 bases at V and 7 bases at J, with 7 bases in the middle. The CDR3 extends over 13 amino acids. CDR1 and CDR2 (germline): ENHRY, SYGVKD.

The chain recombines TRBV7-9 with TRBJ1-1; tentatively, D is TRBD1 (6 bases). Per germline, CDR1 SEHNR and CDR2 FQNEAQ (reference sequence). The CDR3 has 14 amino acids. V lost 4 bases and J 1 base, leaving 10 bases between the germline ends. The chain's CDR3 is CASSSTGGNTEAFF. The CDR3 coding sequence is TGTGCCAGCAGCTCGACAGGCGGGAACACTGAAGCTTTCTTT.

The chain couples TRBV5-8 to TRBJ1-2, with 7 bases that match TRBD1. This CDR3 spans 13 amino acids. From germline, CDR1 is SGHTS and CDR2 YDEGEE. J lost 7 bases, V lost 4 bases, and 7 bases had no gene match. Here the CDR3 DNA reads TGTGCCAGCAGCGCGACAGGGCGCGGTGGCTACACCTTC. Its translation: CASSATGRGGYTF.

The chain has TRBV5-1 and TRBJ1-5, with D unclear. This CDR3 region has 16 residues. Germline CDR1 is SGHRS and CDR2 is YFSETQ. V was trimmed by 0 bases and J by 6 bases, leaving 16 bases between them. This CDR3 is CASSLAPGGSGQPQHF. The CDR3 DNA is TGCGCCAGCAGCTTGGCACCGGGAGGGAGTGGTCAGCCCCAGCATTTT.

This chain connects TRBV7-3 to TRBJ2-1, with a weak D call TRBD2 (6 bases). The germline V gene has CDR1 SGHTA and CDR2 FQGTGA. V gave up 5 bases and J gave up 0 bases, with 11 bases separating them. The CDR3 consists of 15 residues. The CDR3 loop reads CASSDGLSSYNEQFF. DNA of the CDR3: TGTGCCAGCAGCGATGGACTATCCTCCTACAATGAGCAGTTCTTC.

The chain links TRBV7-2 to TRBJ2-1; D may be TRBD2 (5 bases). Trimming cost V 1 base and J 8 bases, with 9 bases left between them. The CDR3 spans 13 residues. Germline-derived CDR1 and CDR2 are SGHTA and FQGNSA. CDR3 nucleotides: TGTGCCAGCAGCTTAGTAGAGGGTTATGAGCAGTTCTTC. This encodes CASSLVEGYEQFF.

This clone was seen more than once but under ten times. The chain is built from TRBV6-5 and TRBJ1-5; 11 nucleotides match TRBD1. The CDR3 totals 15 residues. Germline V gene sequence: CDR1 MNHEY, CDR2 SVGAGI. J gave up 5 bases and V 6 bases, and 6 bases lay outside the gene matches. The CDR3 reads CASSRTGGSYQPQHF. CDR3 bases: TGTGCCAGCAGCAGGACAGGGGGCAGCTATCAGCCCCAGCATTTT.

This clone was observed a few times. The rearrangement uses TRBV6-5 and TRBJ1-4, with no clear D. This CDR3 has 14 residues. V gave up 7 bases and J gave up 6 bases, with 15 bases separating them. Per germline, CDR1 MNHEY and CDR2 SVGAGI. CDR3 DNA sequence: TGTGCCAGCAAGGTCGGCGGTGGATATGAAAAACTGTTTTTT. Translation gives CASKVGGGYEKLFF.

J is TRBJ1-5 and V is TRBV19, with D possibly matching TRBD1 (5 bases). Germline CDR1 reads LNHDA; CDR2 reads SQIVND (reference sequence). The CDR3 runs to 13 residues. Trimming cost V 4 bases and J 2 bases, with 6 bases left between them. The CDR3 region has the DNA TGTGCCAGTAGTAAACAGGGCAATCAGCCCCAGCATTTT. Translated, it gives CASSKQGNQPQHF. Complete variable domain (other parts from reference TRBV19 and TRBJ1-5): DGGITQSPKYLFRKEGQNVTLSCEQNLNHDAMYWYRQDPGQGLRLIYYSQIVNDFQKGDIAEGYSVSREKKESFPLTVTSAQKNPTAFYLCASSKQGNQPQHFGDGTRLSIL.

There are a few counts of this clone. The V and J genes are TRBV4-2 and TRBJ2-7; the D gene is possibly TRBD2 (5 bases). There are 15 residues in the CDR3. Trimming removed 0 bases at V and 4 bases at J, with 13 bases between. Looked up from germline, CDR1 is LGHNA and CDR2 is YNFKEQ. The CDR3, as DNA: TGTGCCAGCAGCCAAGATGGTTGGACTCAGTACGAGCAGTACTTC. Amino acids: CASSQDGWTQYEQYF.

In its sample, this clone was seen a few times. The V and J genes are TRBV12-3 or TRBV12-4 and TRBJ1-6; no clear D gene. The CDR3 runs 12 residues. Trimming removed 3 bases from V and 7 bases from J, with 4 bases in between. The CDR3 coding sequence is TGTGCCAGCAGTTTCGGGAATTCACCCCTCCACTTT. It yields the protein CASSFGNSPLHF.

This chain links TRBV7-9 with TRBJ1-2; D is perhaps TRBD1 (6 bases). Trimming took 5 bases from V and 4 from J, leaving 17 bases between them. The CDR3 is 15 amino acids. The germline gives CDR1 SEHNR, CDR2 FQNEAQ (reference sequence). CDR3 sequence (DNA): TGTGCCAGCAGCAAGACAGGTGTTTTGGCCTATGGCTACACCTTC. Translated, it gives CASSKTGVLAYGYTF.

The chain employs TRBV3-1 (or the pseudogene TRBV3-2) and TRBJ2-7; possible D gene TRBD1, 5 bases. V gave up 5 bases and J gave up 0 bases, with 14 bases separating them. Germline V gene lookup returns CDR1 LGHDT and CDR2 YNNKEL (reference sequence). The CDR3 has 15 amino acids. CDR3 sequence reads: CASSEQRRGSYEQYF. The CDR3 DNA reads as TGTGCCAGCAGCGAACAGCGTAGGGGCTCCTACGAGCAGTACTTC.

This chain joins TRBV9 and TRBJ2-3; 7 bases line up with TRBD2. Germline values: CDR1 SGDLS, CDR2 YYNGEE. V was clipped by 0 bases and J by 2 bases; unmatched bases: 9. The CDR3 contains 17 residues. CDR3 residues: CASSVAAGGRVTDTQYF. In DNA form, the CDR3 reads TGTGCCAGCAGCGTAGCGGCCGGTGGGAGGGTCACAGATACGCAGTATTTT.